These 2 T cell receptor beta chains originate from one sample sequenced in a study of sequential checkpoint blockade in melanoma. The table came from immunoSEQ multiplex PCR; TCRdb's copy has only in-frame clones and leaves some out. The table shows 4,000 to 4,500 clones, with less than 25% occurring only once. The treatment here: randomized to nivolumab then ipilimumab (arm A) or the reverse (arm B). This material consisted of tumor tissue (inferred from file names), taken from a patient given nivolumab and ipilimumab in sequence. These receptors were obtained from a human donor with melanoma.

This clone is medium-sized (0.01 to 0.1%) by share. The V and J genes are TRBV6-8 and TRBJ1-1; D may be TRBD1 (5 bases). The CDR3 contains 14 residues. V dropped 5 bases and J dropped 0 bases, with 10 bases sitting between them. Germline lookup yields CDR1 MNHGY and CDR2 SAAAGT. CDR3 region: CASSDSSLNTEAFF. CDR3 nucleotide sequence: TGTGCCAGCAGTGACAGTTCCTTGAACACTGAAGCTTTCTTT.

This clone was seen ten or more times. V and J are TRBV11-3 and TRBJ1-2; weak D call: TRBD1 (6 bases). Germline-derived CDR1 and CDR2 are SGHNT and YENEEA. CDR3 length: 17 residues. With 5 bases removed from V and 4 bases from J, the gap between germline ends came to 23 bases. CDR3 bases: TGTGCCAGCAGCCAAAACCTTATTTACGGACAGACCTATGGCTACACCTTC. Translated: CASSQNLIYGQTYGYTF.